This TCR beta chain was sequenced in a study of vaccination effects on CD4 cells after COVID-19. Study-wide context: Post-vaccine samples followed the second dose by a median of 72 days. Study-wide results and caveats: Nearly all vaccine-induced clones in healthy recipients recognized only SARS-CoV-2.

Comments on this clone: Its antigen is still unknown.

CD4+ T cells specific for antigen were expanded with viral peptide pools by the ViraFEST assay before sequencing. Culture proceeded for more than 8 days, and CD4+ T cells were then isolated. Participants received two doses of either the BNT162b2 or mRNA-1273 vaccine. Half-medium changes using IL-2 medium occurred on days 3 and 7. TCRdb keeps only in-frame clones here, not all; method: immunoSEQ multiplex PCR. The sample contains some 30,000 clones, approximately 64% of which appear only once. The CDR3 extends over 11 amino acids. Germline CDR1 reads DFQATT; CDR2 reads SNEGSKA (reference sequence). The germline V and J ends were trimmed by 0 bases and 6 bases, with 6 bases remaining between them.

This sample comprised CD4+ T cells from PBMCs cultured with SARS-CoV-2 spike peptides, obtained after COVID-19 vaccination. The J gene is TRBJ2-7, the V gene TRBV20-1, with D unclear. This clonotype originated in a human donor who received a COVID-19 vaccine. CDR3 bases: TGCAGTGCTAGAGAGTCGGCCGAGCAGTACTTC. Translation gives CSARESAEQYF.